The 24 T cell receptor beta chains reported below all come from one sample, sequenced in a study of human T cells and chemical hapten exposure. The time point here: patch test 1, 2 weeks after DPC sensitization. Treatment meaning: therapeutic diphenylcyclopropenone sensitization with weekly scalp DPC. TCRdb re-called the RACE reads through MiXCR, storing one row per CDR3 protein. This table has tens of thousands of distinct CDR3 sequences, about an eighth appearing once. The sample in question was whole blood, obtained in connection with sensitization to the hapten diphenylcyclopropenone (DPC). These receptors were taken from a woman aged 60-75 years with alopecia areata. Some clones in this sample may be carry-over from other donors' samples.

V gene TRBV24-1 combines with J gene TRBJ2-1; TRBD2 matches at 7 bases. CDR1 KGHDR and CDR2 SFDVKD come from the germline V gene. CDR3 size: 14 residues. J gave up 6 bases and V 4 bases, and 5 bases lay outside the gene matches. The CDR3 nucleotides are TGTGCCACCAGTGAGGGAGGGGATGTCAATGAGCAGTTCTTC. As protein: CATSEGGDVNEQFF.

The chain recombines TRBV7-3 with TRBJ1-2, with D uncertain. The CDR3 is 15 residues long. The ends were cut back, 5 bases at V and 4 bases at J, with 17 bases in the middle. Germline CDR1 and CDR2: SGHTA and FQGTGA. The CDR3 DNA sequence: TGTGCCAGCAGCCGGAGTGGGGAGATAGGCTATGGCTACACCTTC. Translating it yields CASSRSGEIGYGYTF.

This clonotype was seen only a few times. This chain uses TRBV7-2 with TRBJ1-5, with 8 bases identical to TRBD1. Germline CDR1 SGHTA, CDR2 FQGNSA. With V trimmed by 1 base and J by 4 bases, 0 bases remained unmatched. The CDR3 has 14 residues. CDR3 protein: CASSLGQGNQPQHF. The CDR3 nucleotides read TGTGCCAGCAGCTTAGGACAGGGGAATCAGCCCCAGCATTTT. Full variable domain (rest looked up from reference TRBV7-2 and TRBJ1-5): GAGVSQSPSNKVTEKGKDVELRCDPISGHTALYWYRQSLGQGLEFLIYFQGNSAPDKSGLPSDRFSAERTGGSVSTLTIQRTQQEDSAVYLCASSLGQGNQPQHFGDGTRLSIL.

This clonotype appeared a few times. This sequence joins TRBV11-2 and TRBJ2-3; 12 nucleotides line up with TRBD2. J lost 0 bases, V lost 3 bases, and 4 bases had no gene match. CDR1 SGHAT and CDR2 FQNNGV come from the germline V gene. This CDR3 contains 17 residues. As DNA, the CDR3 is TGTGCCAGCAGCTTCGGACTAGCGGGGAGGAGCACAGATACGCAGTATTTT. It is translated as CASSFGLAGRSTDTQYF.

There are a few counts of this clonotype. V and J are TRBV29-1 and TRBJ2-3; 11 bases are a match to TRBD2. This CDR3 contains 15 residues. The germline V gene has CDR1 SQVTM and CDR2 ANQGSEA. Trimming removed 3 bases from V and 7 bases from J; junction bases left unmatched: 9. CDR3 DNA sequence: TGCAGCGTTGAGTCAGGGACTAGCGGTTGGCATACGCAGTATTTT. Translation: CSVESGTSGWHTQYF.

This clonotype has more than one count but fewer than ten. CDR3 region: CASSEGSGGWDTQYF. The CDR3, as DNA: TGTGCCAGCAGTGAAGGTAGCGGGGGGTGGGATACGCAGTATTTT. The V gene is TRBV2, the J gene TRBJ2-3, with TRBD2 matching over 10 bases. V lost 1 base and J lost 6; bases outside the gene matches: 4. Germline CDR1 reads SNHLY; CDR2 reads FYNNEI. The CDR3 runs to 15 residues.

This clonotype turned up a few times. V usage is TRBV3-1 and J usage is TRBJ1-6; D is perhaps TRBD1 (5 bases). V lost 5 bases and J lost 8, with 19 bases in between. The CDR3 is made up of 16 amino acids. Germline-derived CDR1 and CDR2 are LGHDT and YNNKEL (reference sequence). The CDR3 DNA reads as TGTGCCAGCAGCAACGGGGGGGAAAGGCCTCATTCACCCCTCCACTTT. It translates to CASSNGGERPHSPLHF.

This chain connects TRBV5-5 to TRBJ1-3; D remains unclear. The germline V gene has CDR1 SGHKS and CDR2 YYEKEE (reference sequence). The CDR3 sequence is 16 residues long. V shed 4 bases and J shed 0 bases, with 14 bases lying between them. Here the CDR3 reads CASSLILARSGNTIYF. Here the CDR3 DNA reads TGTGCCAGCAGCCTTATACTCGCTCGCTCTGGAAACACCATATATTTT.

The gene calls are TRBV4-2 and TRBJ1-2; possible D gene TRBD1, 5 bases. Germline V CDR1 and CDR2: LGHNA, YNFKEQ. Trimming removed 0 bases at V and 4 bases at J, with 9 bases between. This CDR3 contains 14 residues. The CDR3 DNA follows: TGTGCCAGCAGCCAAGATACGGGGGGCTATGGCTACACCTTC. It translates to CASSQDTGGYGYTF.

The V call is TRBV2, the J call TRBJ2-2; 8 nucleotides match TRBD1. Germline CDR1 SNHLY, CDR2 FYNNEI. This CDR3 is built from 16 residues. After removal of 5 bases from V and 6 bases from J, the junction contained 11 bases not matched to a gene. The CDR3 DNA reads TGTGCCAGCAGTCGGACTGACAGGGGAAATGCCGGGGAGCTGTTTTTT. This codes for CASSRTDRGNAGELFF.

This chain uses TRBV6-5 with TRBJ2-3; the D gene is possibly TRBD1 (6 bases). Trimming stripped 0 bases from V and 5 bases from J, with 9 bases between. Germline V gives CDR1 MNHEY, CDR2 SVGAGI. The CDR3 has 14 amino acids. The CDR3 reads CASSYSSRGDTQYF. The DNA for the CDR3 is TGTGCCAGCAGTTACTCGAGCAGGGGAGATACGCAGTATTTT.

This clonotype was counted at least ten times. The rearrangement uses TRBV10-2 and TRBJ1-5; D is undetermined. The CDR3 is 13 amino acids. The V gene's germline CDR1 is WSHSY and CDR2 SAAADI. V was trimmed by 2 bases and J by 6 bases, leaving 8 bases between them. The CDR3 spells CASSEGPVQPQHF. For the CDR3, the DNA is TGCGCCAGCAGTGAGGGGCCGGTTCAGCCCCAGCATTTT.

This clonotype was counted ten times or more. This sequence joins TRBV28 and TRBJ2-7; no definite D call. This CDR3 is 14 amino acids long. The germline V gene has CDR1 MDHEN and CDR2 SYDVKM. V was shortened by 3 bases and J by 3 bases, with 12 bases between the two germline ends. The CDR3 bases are TGTGCCAGCAGTTTCCCCGGTTTGGGCTACGAGCAGTACTTC. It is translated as CASSFPGLGYEQYF.

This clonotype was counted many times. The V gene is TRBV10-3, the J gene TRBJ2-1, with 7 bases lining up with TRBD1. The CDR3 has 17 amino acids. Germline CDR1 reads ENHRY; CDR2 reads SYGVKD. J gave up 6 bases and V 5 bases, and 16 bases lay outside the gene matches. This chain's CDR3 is CAISSPSQGLGLNEQFF. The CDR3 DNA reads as TGTGCCATCAGTTCTCCATCACAGGGGCTAGGCCTCAATGAGCAGTTCTTC.

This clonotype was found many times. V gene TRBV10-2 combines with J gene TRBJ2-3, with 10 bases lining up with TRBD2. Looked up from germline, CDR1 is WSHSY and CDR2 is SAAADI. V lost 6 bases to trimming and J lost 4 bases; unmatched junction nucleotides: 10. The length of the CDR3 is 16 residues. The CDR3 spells CASRPHLAGGPDTQYF. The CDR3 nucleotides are TGCGCCAGCAGGCCCCATTTAGCGGGGGGCCCAGATACGCAGTATTTT.

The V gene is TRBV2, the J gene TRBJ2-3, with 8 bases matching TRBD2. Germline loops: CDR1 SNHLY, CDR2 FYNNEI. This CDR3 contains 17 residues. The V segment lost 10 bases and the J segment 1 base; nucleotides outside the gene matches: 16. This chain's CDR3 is CANDRGAGGPGTDTQYF. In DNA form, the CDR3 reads TGTGCCAACGACCGCGGGGCGGGGGGCCCTGGCACAGATACGCAGTATTTT.

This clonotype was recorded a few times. The CDR3 here is CASSLWGRAHEKLFF. CDR3 DNA: TGCGCCAGCAGCTTATGGGGGCGGGCTCATGAAAAACTGTTTTTT. V is TRBV5-1 and J is TRBJ1-4; D might be TRBD1 (6 bases). Trimming pared 2 bases from V and 6 bases from J, leaving 14 bases between. Germline lookup yields CDR1 SGHRS and CDR2 YFSETQ. The CDR3 runs 15 residues.

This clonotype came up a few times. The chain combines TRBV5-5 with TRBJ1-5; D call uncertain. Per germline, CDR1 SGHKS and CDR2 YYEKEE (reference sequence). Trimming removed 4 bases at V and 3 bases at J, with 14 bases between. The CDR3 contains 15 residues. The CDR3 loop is CASSLGSALNQPQHF. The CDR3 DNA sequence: TGTGCCAGCAGCCTAGGATCCGCCCTCAATCAGCCCCAGCATTTT.

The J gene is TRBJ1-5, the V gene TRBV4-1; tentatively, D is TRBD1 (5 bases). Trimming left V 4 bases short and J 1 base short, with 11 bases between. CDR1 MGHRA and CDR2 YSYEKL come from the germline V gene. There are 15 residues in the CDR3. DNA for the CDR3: TGCGCCAGCAGCCCCGGATGGGGGAGCAATCAGCCCCAGCATTTT. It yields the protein CASSPGWGSNQPQHF.

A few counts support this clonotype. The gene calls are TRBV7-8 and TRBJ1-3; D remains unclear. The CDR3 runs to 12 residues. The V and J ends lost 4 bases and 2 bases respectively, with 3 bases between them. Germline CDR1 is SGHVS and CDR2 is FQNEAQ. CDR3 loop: CASSSTGNTIYF. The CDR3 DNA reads TGTGCCAGCAGCTCCACTGGAAACACCATATATTTT.

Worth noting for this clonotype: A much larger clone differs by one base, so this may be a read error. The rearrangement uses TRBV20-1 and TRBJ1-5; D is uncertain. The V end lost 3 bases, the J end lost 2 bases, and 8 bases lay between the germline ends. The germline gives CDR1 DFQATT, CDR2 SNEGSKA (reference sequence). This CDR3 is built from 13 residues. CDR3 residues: CSASFLGNQPQHF. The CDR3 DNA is TGCAGTGCTAGTTTCCTGGGCAATCAGCCCCAGCATTTT.

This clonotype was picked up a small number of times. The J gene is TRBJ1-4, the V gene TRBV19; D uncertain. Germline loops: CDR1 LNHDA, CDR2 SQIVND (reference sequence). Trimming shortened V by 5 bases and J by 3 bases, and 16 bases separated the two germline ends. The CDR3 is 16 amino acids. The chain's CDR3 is CASSPEMVRANEKLFF. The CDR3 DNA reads TGTGCCAGTAGTCCCGAGATGGTGCGGGCTAATGAAAAACTGTTTTTT.

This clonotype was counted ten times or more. CDR3 sequence: CASSLPTGTSWGAFF. The CDR3 DNA reads TGTGCCAGCAGTTTGCCTACAGGGACATCTTGGGGAGCTTTCTTT. The V call is TRBV28, the J call TRBJ1-1; the D gene is possibly TRBD1 (6 bases). This CDR3 contains 15 residues. The germline gives CDR1 MDHEN, CDR2 SYDVKM. Trimming cost V 3 bases and J 10 bases, with 21 bases left between them.

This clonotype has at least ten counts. The CDR3 coding sequence is TGTGCCAGCAGGGGACTAGCGGGGGGTCGGTACAATGAGCAGTTCTTC. Its protein product is CASRGLAGGRYNEQFF. The rearrangement links TRBV6-2 or TRBV6-3 to TRBJ2-1, with 15 bases identical to TRBD2. The germline CDR1 and CDR2 sequences are MNHEY and SVGEGT. The CDR3 covers 16 residues. After removal of 6 bases from V and 4 bases from J, the junction contained 4 bases not matched to a gene.